Below, 9 T cell receptor beta chains from the same sample are listed, as sequenced in a study of T cells in Graves' hyperthyroidism and ophthalmopathy. Researchers took RNA transcripts and amplified the TCR beta CDR3 regions from them. Carried out on the TCR CDR3, a first-round RT-PCR used the HTBI primer set. One entry per CDR3 protein results from TCRdb running MiXCR on the multiplex PCR reads. This sample has about 360,000 distinct CDR3 sequences; 13% occur once, and the top ten carry 20% to 25%. Sequences were obtained from blood. These receptors were taken from a man between 25 and 39 years old with Graves' hyperthyroidism that later progressed to Graves' ophthalmopathy.

Worth noting for this clonotype: One end of the junction does not line up with germline, which may come from a read error. V usage is TRBV4-1 and J usage is TRBJ1-1, with D possibly being TRBD1 (5 bases). The CDR3 is 15 amino acids. Germline V gene sequence: CDR1 MGHRA, CDR2 YSYEKL. The CDR3 DNA follows: TGCGCCAGCAGCCCCGGGACTACGCAGGACACTGAAGCTTTATTT. It translates to CASSPGTTQDTEALF.

This clonotype was picked up a small number of times. The chain couples TRBV4-2 to TRBJ2-7; D could derive from TRBD1 or TRBD2 (6 bases each). CDR1 LGHNA and CDR2 YNFKEQ come from the germline V gene. Trimming shortened V by 0 bases and J by 0 bases, and 12 bases separated the two germline ends. This CDR3 region has 16 residues. CDR3 coding DNA: TGTGCCAGCAGCCAAGACTGGGGGGCCAGCTCCTACGAGCAGTACTTC. Translation: CASSQDWGASSYEQYF.

A few counts support this clonotype. The chain recombines TRBV7-9 with TRBJ1-1; TRBD1 might be the D (6 bases). Trimming cost V 5 bases and J 8 bases, with 12 bases left between them. This CDR3 contains 12 residues. Per germline, CDR1 SEHNR and CDR2 FQNEAQ (reference sequence). CDR3: CASSRWTEEAFF. CDR3 DNA sequence: TGTGCCAGCAGCAGATGGACAGAGGAAGCTTTCTTT.

This clonotype has ten or more counts. The V call is TRBV20-1, the J call TRBJ1-5; D is perhaps TRBD1 (6 bases). Deletions cut 0 bases from V and 6 bases from J, with 12 bases between. The CDR3 loop spans 14 amino acids. Germline lookup yields CDR1 DFQATT and CDR2 SNEGSKA (reference sequence). CDR3 nucleotide sequence: TGCAGTGCTAGAGATACAGGGAAGGGTCAGCCCCAGCATTTT. Its protein product is CSARDTGKGQPQHF.

This clonotype has ten or more counts. This chain joins TRBV20-1 and TRBJ1-1; D remains unclear. Trimming left V 0 bases short and J 3 bases short, with 14 bases between. This CDR3 is 15 amino acids long. Germline V gene sequence: CDR1 DFQATT, CDR2 SNEGSKA (reference sequence). CDR3 sequence (DNA): TGCAGTGCTAGAGAAATGGCCCTTAGGGACACTGAAGCTTTCTTT. Translating it yields CSAREMALRDTEAFF.

This clonotype was picked up a small number of times. The chain joins TRBV6-1 to TRBJ1-3, with a possible D match to TRBD1 (5 bases). Trimming took 2 bases from V and 2 from J, leaving 7 bases between them. The CDR3 runs 14 residues. From germline, CDR1 is MNHNS and CDR2 SASEGT. The CDR3 DNA follows: TGTGCCAGCAGTGAATTGGGACCTGGAAACACCATATATTTT. Translated, it gives CASSELGPGNTIYF.

V gene TRBV5-1 combines with J gene TRBJ2-2; TRBD1 matches 9 bases. The CDR3 sequence is 15 residues long. The V and J ends lost 2 bases and 5 bases, in that order; junction bases with no gene match: 4. The V gene's germline CDR1 is SGHRS and CDR2 YFSETQ. The CDR3 bases are TGCGCCAGCAGCTTAACAGGGGGCGCAACCGGGGAGCTGTTTTTT. This sequence encodes CASSLTGGATGELFF.

The V call is TRBV27, the J call TRBJ2-7; 8 nucleotides line up with TRBD1. J lost 3 bases, V lost 6 bases, and 7 bases had no gene match. CDR1 and CDR2 (germline): MNHEY, SMNVEV (reference sequence). This CDR3 contains 14 residues. The CDR3 bases are TGTGCCAGCAGACGGACAGGGATGTACTACGAGCAGTACTTC. This encodes CASRRTGMYYEQYF.

This clonotype has a count of ten or more. This rearrangement joins TRBV10-3 to TRBJ1-4; D is ambiguous. Deletions cut 2 bases from V and 5 bases from J, with 12 bases between. The germline gives CDR1 ENHRY, CDR2 SYGVKD. This CDR3 spans 15 amino acids. The CDR3: CAISEQAGENEKLFF. In DNA, the CDR3 is TGTGCCATCAGTGAGCAGGCCGGGGAAAATGAAAAACTGTTTTTT.